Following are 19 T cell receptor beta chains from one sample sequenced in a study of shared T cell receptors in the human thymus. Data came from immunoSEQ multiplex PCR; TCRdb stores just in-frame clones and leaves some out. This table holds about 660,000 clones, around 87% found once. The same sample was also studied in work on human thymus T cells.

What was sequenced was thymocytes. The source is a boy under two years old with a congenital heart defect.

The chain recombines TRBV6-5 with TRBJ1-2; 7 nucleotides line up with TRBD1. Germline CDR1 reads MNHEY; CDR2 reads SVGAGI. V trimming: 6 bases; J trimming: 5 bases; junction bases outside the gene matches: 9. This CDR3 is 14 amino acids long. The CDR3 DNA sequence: TGTGCCAGCAGACCCGACGGGACAGAATATGGCTACACCTTC. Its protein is CASRPDGTEYGYTF.

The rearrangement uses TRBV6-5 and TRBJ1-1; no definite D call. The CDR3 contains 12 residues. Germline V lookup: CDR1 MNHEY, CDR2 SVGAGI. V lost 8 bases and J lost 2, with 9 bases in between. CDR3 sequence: CASFTRNTEAFF. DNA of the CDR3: TGTGCCAGCTTTACAAGAAACACTGAAGCTTTCTTT.

This chain's CDR3 is CASSSEGEQYF. Here the CDR3 DNA reads TGTGCCAGTAGTTCGGAGGGCGAGCAGTACTTC. The chain has TRBV19 and TRBJ2-7, with TRBD2 as a possible D gene (6 bases). V lost 5 bases to trimming and J lost 6 bases, with 8 bases between them. This CDR3 spans 11 amino acids. The germline V gene has CDR1 LNHDA and CDR2 SQIVND (reference sequence).

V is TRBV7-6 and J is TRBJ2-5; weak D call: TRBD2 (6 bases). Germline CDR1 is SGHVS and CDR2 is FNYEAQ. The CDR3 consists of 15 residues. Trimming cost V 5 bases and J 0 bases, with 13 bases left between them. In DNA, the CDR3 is TGTGCCAGCAGCCCAACCGGGACTGACCAAGAGACCCAGTACTTC. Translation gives CASSPTGTDQETQYF.

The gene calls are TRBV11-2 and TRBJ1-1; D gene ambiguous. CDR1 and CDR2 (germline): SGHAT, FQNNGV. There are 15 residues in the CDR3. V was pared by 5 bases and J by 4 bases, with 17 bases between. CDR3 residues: CASSPPADLPTEAFF. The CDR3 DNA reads TGTGCCAGCAGCCCACCTGCGGATCTCCCCACTGAAGCTTTCTTT.

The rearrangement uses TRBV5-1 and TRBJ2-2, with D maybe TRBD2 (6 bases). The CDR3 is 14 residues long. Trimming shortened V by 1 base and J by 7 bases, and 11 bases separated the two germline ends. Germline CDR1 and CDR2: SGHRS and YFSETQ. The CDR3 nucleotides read TGCGCCAGCAGCTTGACGGGAGAGGACGGGGAGCTGTTTTTT. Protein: CASSLTGEDGELFF.

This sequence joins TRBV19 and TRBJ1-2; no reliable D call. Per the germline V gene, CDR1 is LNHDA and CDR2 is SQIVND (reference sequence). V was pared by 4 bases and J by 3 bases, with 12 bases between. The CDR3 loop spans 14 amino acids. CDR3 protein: CASSKAHRYYGYTF. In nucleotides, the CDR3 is TGTGCCAGTAGTAAGGCCCACAGATACTATGGCTACACCTTC.

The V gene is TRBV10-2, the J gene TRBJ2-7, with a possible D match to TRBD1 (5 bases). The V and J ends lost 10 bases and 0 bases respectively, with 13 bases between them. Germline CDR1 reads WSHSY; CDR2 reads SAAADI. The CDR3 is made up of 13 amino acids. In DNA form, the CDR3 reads TGCGCCACCCAAAACGACAGCTCCTACGAGCAGTACTTC. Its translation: CATQNDSSYEQYF.

The CDR3 DNA follows: TGCGCCAGCAGCTTTAGCCGGGACAGGGGTACGGGATCCAAAGACGAGCAGTACTTC. Its protein is CASSFSRDRGTGSKDEQYF. This chain joins TRBV5-1 and TRBJ2-7; 10 nucleotides line up with TRBD1. In germline, CDR1 is SGHRS, CDR2 YFSETQ. The V gene end was trimmed by 2 bases and the J gene end by 5 bases; junction bases not matched to a gene: 19. The CDR3 length is 19 residues.

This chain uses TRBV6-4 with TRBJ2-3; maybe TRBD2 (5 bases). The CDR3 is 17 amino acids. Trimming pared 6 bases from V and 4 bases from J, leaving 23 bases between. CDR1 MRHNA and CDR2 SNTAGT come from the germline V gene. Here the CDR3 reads CASSPGRLPQRPDTQYF. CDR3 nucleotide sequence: TGTGCCAGCAGCCCAGGAAGACTACCACAACGACCAGATACGCAGTATTTT.

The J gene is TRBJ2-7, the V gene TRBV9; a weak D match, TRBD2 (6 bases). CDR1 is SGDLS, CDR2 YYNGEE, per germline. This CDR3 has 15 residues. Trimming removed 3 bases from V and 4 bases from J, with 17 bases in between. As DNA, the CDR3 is TGTGCCAGCAGCGAGAGAGAGGATAGCGGATACGAGCAGTACTTC. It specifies CASSEREDSGYEQYF.

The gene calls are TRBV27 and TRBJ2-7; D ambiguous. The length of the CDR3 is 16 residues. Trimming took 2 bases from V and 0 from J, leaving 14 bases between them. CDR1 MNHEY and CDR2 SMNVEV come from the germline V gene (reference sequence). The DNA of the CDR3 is TGTGCCAGCAGTTTAGAACAGAAACTCTCCTCCTACGAGCAGTACTTC. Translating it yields CASSLEQKLSSYEQYF.

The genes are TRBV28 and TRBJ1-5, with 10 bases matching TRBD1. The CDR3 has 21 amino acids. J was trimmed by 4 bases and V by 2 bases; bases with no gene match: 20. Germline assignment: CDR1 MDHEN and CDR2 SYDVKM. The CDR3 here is CASSLGDPGQGSWALNQPQHF. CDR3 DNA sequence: TGTGCCAGCAGTTTAGGGGACCCGGGACAGGGGTCCTGGGCACTAAATCAGCCCCAGCATTTT.

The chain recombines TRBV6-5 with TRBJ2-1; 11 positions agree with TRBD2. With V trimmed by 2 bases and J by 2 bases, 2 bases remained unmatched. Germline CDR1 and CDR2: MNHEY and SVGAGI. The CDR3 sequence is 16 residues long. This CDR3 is CASSYGTSGAYNEQFF. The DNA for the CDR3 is TGTGCCAGCAGTTACGGGACTAGCGGAGCCTACAATGAGCAGTTCTTC.

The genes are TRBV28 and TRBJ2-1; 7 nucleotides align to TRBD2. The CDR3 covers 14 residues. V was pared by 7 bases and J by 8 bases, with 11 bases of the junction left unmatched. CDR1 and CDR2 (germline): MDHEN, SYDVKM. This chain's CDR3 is CASTAGGRVHEQFF. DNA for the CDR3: TGTGCCAGCACTGCCGGCGGGAGAGTTCATGAGCAGTTCTTC.

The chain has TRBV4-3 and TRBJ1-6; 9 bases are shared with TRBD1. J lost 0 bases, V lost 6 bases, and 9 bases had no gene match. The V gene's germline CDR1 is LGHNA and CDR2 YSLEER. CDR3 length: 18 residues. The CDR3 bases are TGCGCCAGCAGTTCCGGGACAGGGCACCACTCCTATAATTCACCCCTCCACTTT. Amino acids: CASSSGTGHHSYNSPLHF.

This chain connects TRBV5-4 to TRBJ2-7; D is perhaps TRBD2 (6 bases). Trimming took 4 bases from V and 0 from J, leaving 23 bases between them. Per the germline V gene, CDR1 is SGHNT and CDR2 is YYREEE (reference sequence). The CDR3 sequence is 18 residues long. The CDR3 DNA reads TGTGCCAGCAGCCAAGCCTCCTCGTCGGGCGGGACCTCCTACGAGCAGTACTTC. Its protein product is CASSQASSSGGTSYEQYF.

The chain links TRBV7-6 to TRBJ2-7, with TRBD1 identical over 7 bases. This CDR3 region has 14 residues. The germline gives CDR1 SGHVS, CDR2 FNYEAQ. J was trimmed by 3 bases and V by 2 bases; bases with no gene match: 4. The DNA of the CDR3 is TGTGCCAGCAGCTTACCAGACAGGGTCTACGAGCAGTACTTC. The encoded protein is CASSLPDRVYEQYF.

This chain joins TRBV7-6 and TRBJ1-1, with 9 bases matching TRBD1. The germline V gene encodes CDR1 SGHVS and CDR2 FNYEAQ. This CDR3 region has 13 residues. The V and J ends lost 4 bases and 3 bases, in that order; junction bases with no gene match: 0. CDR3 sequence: CASSWTGDTEAFF. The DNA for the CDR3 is TGTGCCAGCAGCTGGACAGGGGACACTGAAGCTTTCTTT.